This section outlines one T cell receptor beta chain sequence together with its context. This clone showed up just a few times. What this receptor recognizes is not known. Within one base of it there is no much larger clone, and no base qualities were kept. These data originate in a study of blood T cell repertoires in COVID-19 (dated by TCRdb to the early 2020s). A note on the overall study: The collaborator samples originated in the United States, Italy and Spain and spanned the acute and convalescent phases of COVID-19. The dataset comprised deeply sampled blood TCRbeta repertoires from subjects exposed to, actively infected with, or recovered from COVID-19. The material from the prospective study consisted of cDNA or gDNA derived from T cells, B-cell-depleted T cells, or PBMCs. Nearly every sample came with metadata listing a de-identified subject ID, COVID-19 status, age in years and sex. The samples were drawn from two sources: the first 160 participants of the ongoing ImmuneRACE study, and 950 to 1,500 subjects contributed by 6 global collaborators. Where HLA class I and class II types were available, the types were taken from metadata supplied by the sample provider, not from assay-based typing. The repertoires were released in a freely available public database intended as a resource for research on the immune response to SARS-CoV-2.

Here is what the overall study found, with its caveats: The quantity of clinical and demographic metadata differed by source and by participant and was supplied without curation.

TCRbeta CDR3 regions were amplified from genomic DNA using the immunoSEQ Assay, a bias-controlled multiplex PCR. In the source study's methods: Within the assay, amplification of reference gene primers was used to estimate how many nucleated cells each sample contained. To quantify the absolute abundance of each unique TCRbeta CDR3 rearrangement, sequence reads were collapsed and filtered. For each sample, productive Simpson clonality was calculated as the square root of Simpson's diversity index across productive rearrangements. TCRdb's version of the immuneACCESS table is confined to in-frame rearrangements and falls short of the full clone set. An unresolved V gene accounts for under half of the shortfall where checked; the remainder is of unknown origin. Clone size and the V and J calls come from that table; the DNA yielded D and trimming. The sample table holds roughly 140,000 clones, of which approximately 86% were seen once. The ten most abundant clones make up 4% to 5% of the sample.

Collaborating institutions collected whole blood in K2EDTA tubes following their own protocols. For TCRbeta analysis, collaborator samples were shipped as frozen whole blood, as isolated PBMCs, or as DNA extracted from either sample type. V loses 3 bases, J loses 0 bases, and the germline ends lie 15 bases apart. Taken from cysteine to phenylalanine, the CDR3 has 17 residues. The retained sequence is limited to the CDR3, 51 bases, with the frame set at the first base. The germline V gene (reference sequence) sets CDR1 to LNHDA and CDR2 to SQIVND. Recombination joined TRBV19 with TRBJ1-3, with TRBD1 as a weak D call on 5 bases. This clonotype was sampled from a woman in her fifties or sixties with active or convalescent COVID-19. Material for sequencing was peripheral blood. The nucleotide sequence is given as TGTGCCAGTAGTATTATCCCTGGGGGACTCTCTGGAAACACCATATATTTT. It encodes CASSIIPGGLSGNTIYF.